This TCR beta chain was found in a study of response to subunit inactivated influenza vaccine. Findings and limits, study-wide: That few new T cells are recruited by each seasonal influenza vaccination was the authors' suggestion.

Each CDR3 protein gets one entry after TCRdb re-called the RT-PCR reads with MiXCR. The top ten clones hold roughly a tenth of a sample with over 800,000 distinct CDR3 sequences, 20% to 25% of them seen once. In regard to this clonotype: Its antigen is unidentified.

The CDR3 extends over 15 amino acids. V lost 4 bases and J 0 bases, leaving 12 bases between the germline ends. Germline values: CDR1 SGHTA, CDR2 FQGNSA. The sequence was obtained from a man aged 50-60 years who received an inactivated influenza vaccine. The chain uses TRBV7-2 and TRBJ1-1, with D perhaps matching TRBD1 (5 bases). The specimen comprised PBMCs from blood, sampled more than 4 days after vaccination. CDR3 bases: TGTGCCAGCAGCTCTTGGGGGATAATGAACACTGAAGCTTTCTTT. The encoded protein is CASSSWGIMNTEAFF.